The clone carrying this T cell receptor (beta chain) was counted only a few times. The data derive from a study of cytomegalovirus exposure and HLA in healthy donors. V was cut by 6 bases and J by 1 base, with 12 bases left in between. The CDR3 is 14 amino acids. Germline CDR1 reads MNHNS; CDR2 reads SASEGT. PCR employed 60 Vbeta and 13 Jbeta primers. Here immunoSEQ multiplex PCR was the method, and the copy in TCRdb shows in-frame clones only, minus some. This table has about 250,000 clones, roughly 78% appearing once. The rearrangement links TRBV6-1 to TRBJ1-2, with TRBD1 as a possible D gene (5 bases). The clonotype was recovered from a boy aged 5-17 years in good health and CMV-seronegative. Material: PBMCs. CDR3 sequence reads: CASRPDSYNYGYTF. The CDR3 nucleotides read TGTGCCAGCAGACCCGACAGTTATAACTATGGCTACACCTTC.